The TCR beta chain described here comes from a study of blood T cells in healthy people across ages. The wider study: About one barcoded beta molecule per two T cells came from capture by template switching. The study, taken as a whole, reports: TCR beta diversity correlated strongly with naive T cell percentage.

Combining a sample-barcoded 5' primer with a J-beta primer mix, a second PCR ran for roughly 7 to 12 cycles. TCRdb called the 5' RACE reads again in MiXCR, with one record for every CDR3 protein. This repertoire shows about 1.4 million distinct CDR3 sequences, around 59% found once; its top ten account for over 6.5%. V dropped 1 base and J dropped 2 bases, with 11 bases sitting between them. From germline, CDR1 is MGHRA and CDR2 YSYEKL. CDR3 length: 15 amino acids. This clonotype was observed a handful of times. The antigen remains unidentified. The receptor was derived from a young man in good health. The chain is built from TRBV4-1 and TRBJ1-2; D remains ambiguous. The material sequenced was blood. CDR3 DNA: TGCGCCAGCAGCCAAGTTCTGACGGCAAACTATGGCTACACCTTC. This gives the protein CASSQVLTANYGYTF.